This T cell receptor (beta chain) was retrieved from a study of Ad26.COV2.S vaccination and SARS-CoV-2 variants (dated by TCRdb to about 2021). Describing the broader study: Donors in the vaccine arm were drawn from COV1001, a phase I-IIa trial of Ad26.COV2.S in healthy adults that was multicentre, randomized, double-blind and placebo-controlled. Ad26.COV2.S was given intramuscularly at 5x10^10 or 1x10^11 viral particles, as a single shot or as two shots 56 days apart. Sequencing of the TCRbeta repertoire served to evaluate the specificity and breadth of SARS-CoV-2-reactive T cell receptors following Ad26.COV2.S vaccination. A total of roughly 32 samples were included in the TCR-sequenced set, comprising around 19 Ad26.COV2.S vaccine recipients, 5 placebo recipients and 8 SARS-CoV-2 convalescent individuals. Participants in the trial were split at random into five groups of five each, receiving low-dose or high-dose Ad26.COV2.S once or twice, or else placebo on both occasions. Throughout the experiments and outcome assessment, investigators stayed blinded to trial group allocation. The paper's findings and limits, for the study overall: Comparable non-spike TCR breadth was observed between vaccine and placebo recipients, consistent with only spike being contained in the vaccine. After vaccination, spike-specific CD8+ and CD4+ T cell responses were reported to show substantial breadth. Ad26.COV2.S recipients had higher spike-specific TCR breadth than placebo recipients (P = 0.0014). The study lacked the statistical power to compare responses across vaccine doses or regimens. The authors noted that the TCR breadth and depth analyses may have underestimated total T cell responses.

The immunoSEQ Assay was used to sequence TCRbeta CDR3 regions. After extraction, genomic DNA underwent amplification by bias-controlled multiplex PCR, followed by high-throughput sequencing. The original methods were these. To quantify the absolute abundance of every unique TCRbeta CDR3 region, sequences were collapsed and filtered. T cell fraction was estimated by normalizing TCRbeta template counts to usable DNA, which was measured by amplifying reference genes present in all nucleated cells. Repertoire TCRs were annotated as SARS-CoV-2-specific when V gene, CDR3 amino acid sequence and J gene were exactly matched to a known reactive TCR set. The reference SARS-CoV-2 TCR set was derived from MIRA and filtered for enrichment in COVID-19-positive ImmuneCODE repertoires, a step that removed public or cross-reactive TCRs. Drawing on the MIRA antigens, annotated TCRs were analysed further at the level of specific ORF or position within ORF. Depth was the summed frequency of annotated unique rearrangements, while breadth was defined as annotated unique rearrangements over total unique productive rearrangements. Two-sided Wilcoxon rank-sum tests were applied when comparing TCR breadth between groups. TCRdb took over this immuneACCESS table, retaining in-frame rearrangements with V and J assigned. Such tables are incomplete; in checked studies, under half of the missing clones stem from an unresolved V gene, and the remainder is unexplained. D and trimming come from the DNA, and the V and J calls and clone size come from that table. This sample comprises some 340,000 clones, about 82% of them detected only once. Of the sample, 2.1% is held by the ten largest clones.

This clone was seen once. The clone's antigen remains unknown. Nothing much larger sits one base from this clone, and base qualities are not available. The germline V gene (reference sequence) specifies LGHDT as CDR1 and YNNKEL as CDR2. V is cut back by 0 bases and J by 9 bases, with 12 bases in the junction unmatched. The CDR3 contains 17 residues, cysteine and phenylalanine counted. The read is trimmed to its CDR3 DNA, 51 bases read in frame from base 1. The treatment or condition label of this sample denotes: 15 to 20 received Ad26.COV2.S at low or high dose, single or two shots; several received placebo; per-sample allocation not given. Repertoires of vaccine and placebo recipients were sequenced from samples taken on day 63 after the first injection. Between 29 July and 7 August 2020, Cohort 1b enrolled about 27 adults aged 18-55 years at one site in Boston, USA. Ad26.COV2.S was a replication-incompetent adenovirus type 26 vector that expressed a prefusion-stabilized SARS-CoV-2 spike protein derived from the original Wuhan strain.

This sequence was found in a person between 18 and 60 years old who received the Ad26.COV2.S COVID-19 vaccine or a placebo. Rearrangement joined TRBV3-1 (or the pseudogene TRBV3-2) to TRBJ2-1; 9 central bases correspond to TRBD1. Sample: peripheral blood, taken in a trial of Ad26.COV2.S vaccine versus placebo. CDR3 region: CASSQDLGTGRLGEQFF. The nucleotide sequence is given as TGTGCCAGCAGCCAAGATTTAGGGACAGGGAGGTTGGGTGAGCAGTTCTTC.